This TCR beta chain was observed in a study of Graves' ophthalmopathy and Graves' hyperthyroidism listed by TCRdb under 2018. Background on the whole study: Peripheral blood was collected before any treatment was given, at the time of initial diagnosis. TCR beta repertoire signatures were used to distinguish Graves' ophthalmopathy from Graves' hyperthyroidism and to predict progression to ophthalmopathy. In total, around 130 blood samples were TCR-sequenced: around 42 ophthalmopathy, 75 hyperthyroidism and some 17 hyperthyroidism-to-ophthalmopathy patients. To explore V-J signatures that distinguish ophthalmopathy from hyperthyroidism, a discovery set of 95 to 100 patients was enrolled, made up of under 50 with ophthalmopathy and under 65 with stable hyperthyroidism. An independent validation cohort comprised around 20 hyperthyroidism patients and 17 patients who later progressed from hyperthyroidism to ophthalmopathy. In over 5 hyperthyroidism patients, the T-cell repertoire of thyroid tissue was compared with the T-cell repertoire of blood. Following sample collection, hyperthyroidism patients were given methimazole at a starting dose of 30 mg daily, and ophthalmopathy patients were given high-dose intravenous methylprednisolone. The 100 or so discovery patients were divided at random into training and test sets in a 7:3 ratio. The paper as a whole reports these results and caveats: Sample size was not statistically predetermined, and group allocation was not concealed from the investigators. In validation, the model predicted ophthalmopathy progression with about 64% sensitivity and around 72% specificity; roughly 12 predicted patients were CT-confirmed with GO in a median of around 6 months. Most expanded thyroid clonotypes with a frequency above 0.001 also appeared in blood, which suggests that blood repertoires may reflect the immune response in the thyroid. The 13-signature model separated ophthalmopathy from stable hyperthyroidism with 85% to 90% sensitivity and approximately 83% specificity in cross-validation, and 80%/75% in the test set.

TCR beta CDR3 regions were amplified from RNA transcripts for repertoire sequencing. HTBI primers and the Qiagen OneStep RT-PCR kit were used in a first-round RT-PCR, which was followed by a second-round multiplex PCR, size selection and purification. Sequencing of the libraries was carried out on an Illumina HiSeq2000 in paired-end mode with 100 bp reads. The authors' analysis ran thus. SOAPnuke was used to process the reads, removing any read that contained adapters or uncalled bases, had a mean Phred below 15, or lacked an exact match to the constant primer or identifier. COPE v1.2.5 was used to merge high-quality paired reads. Unique nucleotide sequences were defined as clonotypes and aligned to IMGT TRB V, D and J references using MiTCR v1.1. Analysis was restricted to V-J combinations with a frequency above 0.0001, which covered roughly 99% of repertoires. For each V-J combination, a TCR clonal expansion and chaos score was defined as the ratio of F50 clonal expansion to chaos observed in the TCRdist matrix. Welch's t-statistics and random forest were used to reduce the features to approximately 13 V-J combinations, which were then used as input to a naive Bayes classifier. The similarity between thyroid and blood repertoires was quantified using the Morisita-Horn index. Starting from the raw public reads, TCRdb applied fastp trimming at Q25, assembled clones with MiXCR and retained in-frame beta chains. Records with the same CDR3 protein are collapsed into one entry carrying the most frequent genes and DNA. TCRdb, not the authors, supplied the V and J calls. The sample contains about 210,000 distinct CDR3 sequences, around 30% of them found a single time. Of the sample, about 9.3% falls within the top ten clones.

As concerns this clonotype: Which antigen it targets is not known. The sample holds no much larger clone one base away, and base qualities are not on file.

The ophthalmopathy patients had moderately to severely active disease, with a Clinical Activity Score of 3 or higher, a NOSPECS grade of 4 or higher, and a disease duration of less than 3 months. Patients with other autoimmune diseases, uncontrolled infections, pregnancy or lactation were excluded. Diagnosis relied on clinical symptoms, serum thyroxine, TRAb, thyroid ultrasound and orbital computed tomography. Using Ficoll-Paque density gradient centrifugation, PBMCs were isolated from 10 ml of fresh peripheral blood. Total RNA was extracted with Trizol reagent and quality-checked on an Agilent 2100 Bioanalyzer. The specimen sequenced was peripheral blood. This TCR was recovered from a man aged 45-65 years with Graves' ophthalmopathy. Donor details come from another sample of the same person, matched by shared clones.

The CDR3 protein sequence reads: CASARQGNTGELFF. The nucleotides read TGTGCCAGTGCACGACAGGGGAACACCGGGGAGCTGTTTTTT. This chain joins TRBV6-2 or TRBV6-3 to TRBJ2-2; 7 bases in the junction line up with TRBD1. The CDR3 contains 14 residues, cysteine and phenylalanine counted. The retained sequence is limited to the CDR3, 42 bases, with the frame set at the first base. The germline V end is reduced by 9 bases and the J end by 1 base; junction bases left unmatched: 5. Looking up the germline V gene yields CDR1 MNHEY and CDR2 SVGEGT.